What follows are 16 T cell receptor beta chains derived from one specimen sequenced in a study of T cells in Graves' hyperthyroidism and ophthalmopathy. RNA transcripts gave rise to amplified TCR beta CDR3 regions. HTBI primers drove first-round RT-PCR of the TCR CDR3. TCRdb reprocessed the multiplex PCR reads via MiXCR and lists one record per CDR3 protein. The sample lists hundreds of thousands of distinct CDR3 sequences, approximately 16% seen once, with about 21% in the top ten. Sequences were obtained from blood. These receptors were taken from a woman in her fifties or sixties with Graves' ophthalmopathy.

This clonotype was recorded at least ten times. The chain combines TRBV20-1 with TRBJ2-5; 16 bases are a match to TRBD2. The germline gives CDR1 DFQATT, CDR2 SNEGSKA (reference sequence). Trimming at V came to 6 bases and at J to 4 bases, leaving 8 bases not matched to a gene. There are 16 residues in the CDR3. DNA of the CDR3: TGCAGTGCCACGGGACTAGCGGGAGGGTCGACAGAGACCCAGTACTTC. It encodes CSATGLAGGSTETQYF.

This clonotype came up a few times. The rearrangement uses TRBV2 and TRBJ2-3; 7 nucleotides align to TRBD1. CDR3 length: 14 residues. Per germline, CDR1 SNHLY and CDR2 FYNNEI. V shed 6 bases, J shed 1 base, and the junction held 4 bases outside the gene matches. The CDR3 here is CASRTGTGTDTQYF. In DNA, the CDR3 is TGTGCCAGCAGGACCGGGACAGGCACAGATACGCAGTATTTT.

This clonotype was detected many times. CDR3 nucleotide sequence: TGCAGCGTTGATGGACTAGCGGGAGGATCCTACAATGAGCAGTTCTTC. Translating gives CSVDGLAGGSYNEQFF. The chain links TRBV29-1 to TRBJ2-1; 14 nucleotides align to TRBD2. This CDR3 has 16 amino acids. V lost 3 bases to trimming and J lost 1 base; unmatched junction nucleotides: 2. Germline assignment: CDR1 SQVTM and CDR2 ANQGSEA.

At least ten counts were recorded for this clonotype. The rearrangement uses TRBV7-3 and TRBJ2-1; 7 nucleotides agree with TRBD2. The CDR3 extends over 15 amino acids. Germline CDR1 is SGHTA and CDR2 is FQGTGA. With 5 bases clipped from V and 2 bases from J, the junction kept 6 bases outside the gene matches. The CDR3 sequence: CASSHSGYPYNEQFF. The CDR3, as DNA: TGTGCCAGCAGCCATAGCGGGTACCCCTACAATGAGCAGTTCTTC.

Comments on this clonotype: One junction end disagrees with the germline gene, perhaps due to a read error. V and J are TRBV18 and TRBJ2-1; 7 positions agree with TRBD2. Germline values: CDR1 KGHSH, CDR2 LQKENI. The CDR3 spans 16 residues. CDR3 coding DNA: TGTGCCAGCTCGCCACAGACTAGCCGGTCTTACAATGAGCAGTTCTTC. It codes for CASSPQTSRSYNEQFF. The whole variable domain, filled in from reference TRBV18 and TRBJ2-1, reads NAGVMQNPRHLVRRRGQEARLRCSPMKGHSHVYWYRQLPEEGLKFMVYLQKENIIDESGMPKERFSAEFPKEGPSILRIQQVVRGDSAAYFCASSPQTSRSYNEQFFGPGTRLTVL.

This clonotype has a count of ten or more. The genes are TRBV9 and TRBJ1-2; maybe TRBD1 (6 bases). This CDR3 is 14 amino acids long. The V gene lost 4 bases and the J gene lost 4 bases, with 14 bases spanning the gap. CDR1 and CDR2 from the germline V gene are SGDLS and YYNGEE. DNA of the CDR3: TGTGCCAGCAGCCGGACAGAGGAGACCTATGGCTACACCTTC. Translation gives CASSRTEETYGYTF.

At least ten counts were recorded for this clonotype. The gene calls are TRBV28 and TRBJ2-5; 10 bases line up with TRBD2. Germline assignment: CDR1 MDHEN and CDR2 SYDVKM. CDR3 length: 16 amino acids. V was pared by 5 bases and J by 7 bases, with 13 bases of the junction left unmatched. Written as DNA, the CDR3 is TGTGCCAGCAGTAGCGGACTCGGACTAGCGGCTGGGACCCAGTACTTC. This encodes CASSSGLGLAAGTQYF.

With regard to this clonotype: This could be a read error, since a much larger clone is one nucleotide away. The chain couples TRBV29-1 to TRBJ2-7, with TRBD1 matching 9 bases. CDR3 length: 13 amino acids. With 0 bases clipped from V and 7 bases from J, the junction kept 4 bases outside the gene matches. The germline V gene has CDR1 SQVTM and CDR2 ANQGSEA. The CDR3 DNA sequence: TGCAGCGTTGAAGAGGACAGGGGCAATGAGCAGTACTTC. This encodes CSVEEDRGNEQYF.

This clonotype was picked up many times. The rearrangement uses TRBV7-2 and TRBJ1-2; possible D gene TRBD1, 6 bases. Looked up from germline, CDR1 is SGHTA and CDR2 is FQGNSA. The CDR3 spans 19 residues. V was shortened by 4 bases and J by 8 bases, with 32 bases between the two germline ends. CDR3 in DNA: TGTGCCAGCAGCTCCTTGGACAGTACCTACCGTCTATCTTCTTTGGGCTACACCTTC. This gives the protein CASSSLDSTYRLSSLGYTF.

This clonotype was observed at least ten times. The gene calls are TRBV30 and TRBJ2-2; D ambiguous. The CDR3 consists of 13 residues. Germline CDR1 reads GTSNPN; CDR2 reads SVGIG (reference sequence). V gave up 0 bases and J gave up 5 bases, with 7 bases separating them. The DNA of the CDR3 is TGTGCCTGGAGTGTATCAAGTACCGGGGAGCTGTTTTTT. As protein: CAWSVSSTGELFF.

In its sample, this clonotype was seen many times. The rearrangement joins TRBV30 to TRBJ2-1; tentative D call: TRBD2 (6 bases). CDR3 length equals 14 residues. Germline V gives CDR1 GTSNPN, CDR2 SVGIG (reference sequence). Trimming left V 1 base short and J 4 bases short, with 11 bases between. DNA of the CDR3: TGTGCCTGGAGTGGACTAGACGTTTACAATGAGCAGTTCTTC. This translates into CAWSGLDVYNEQFF.

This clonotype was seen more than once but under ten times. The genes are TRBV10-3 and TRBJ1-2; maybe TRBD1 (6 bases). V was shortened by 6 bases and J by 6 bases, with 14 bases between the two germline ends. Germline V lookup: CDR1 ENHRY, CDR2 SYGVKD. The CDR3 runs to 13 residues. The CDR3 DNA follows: TGTGCCATCAGCAAGAGGACAGATGATGGCTACACCTTC. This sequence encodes CAISKRTDDGYTF.

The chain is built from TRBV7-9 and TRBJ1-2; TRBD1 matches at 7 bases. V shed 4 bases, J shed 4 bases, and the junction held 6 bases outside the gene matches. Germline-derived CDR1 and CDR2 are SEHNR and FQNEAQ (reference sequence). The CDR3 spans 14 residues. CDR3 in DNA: TGTGCCAGCAGCTCGTTAGGGGGCGGCTATGGCTACACCTTC. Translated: CASSSLGGGYGYTF.

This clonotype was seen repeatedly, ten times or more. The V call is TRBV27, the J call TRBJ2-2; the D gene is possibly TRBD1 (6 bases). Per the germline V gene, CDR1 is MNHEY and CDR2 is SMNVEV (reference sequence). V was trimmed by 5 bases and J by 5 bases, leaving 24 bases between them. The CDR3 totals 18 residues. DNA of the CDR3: TGTGCCAGCAGTGGCCACCCTAGAGGGGGAGAGAGAACCGGGGAGCTGTTTTTT. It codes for CASSGHPRGGERTGELFF.

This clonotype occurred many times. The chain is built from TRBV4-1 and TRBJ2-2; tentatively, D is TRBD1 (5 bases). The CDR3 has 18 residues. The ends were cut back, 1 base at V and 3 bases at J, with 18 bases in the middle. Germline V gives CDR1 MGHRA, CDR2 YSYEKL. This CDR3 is CASSQGPQGRADTGELFF. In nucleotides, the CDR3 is TGCGCCAGCAGCCAAGGCCCGCAGGGTCGGGCGGACACCGGGGAGCTGTTTTTT.

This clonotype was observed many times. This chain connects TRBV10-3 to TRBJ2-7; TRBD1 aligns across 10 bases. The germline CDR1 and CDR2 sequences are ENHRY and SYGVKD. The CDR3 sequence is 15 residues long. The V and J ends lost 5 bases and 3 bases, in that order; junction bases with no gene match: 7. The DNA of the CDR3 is TGTGCCATCAGTAGCCGGGACAGGGGTTTCTACGAGCAGTACTTC. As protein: CAISSRDRGFYEQYF.